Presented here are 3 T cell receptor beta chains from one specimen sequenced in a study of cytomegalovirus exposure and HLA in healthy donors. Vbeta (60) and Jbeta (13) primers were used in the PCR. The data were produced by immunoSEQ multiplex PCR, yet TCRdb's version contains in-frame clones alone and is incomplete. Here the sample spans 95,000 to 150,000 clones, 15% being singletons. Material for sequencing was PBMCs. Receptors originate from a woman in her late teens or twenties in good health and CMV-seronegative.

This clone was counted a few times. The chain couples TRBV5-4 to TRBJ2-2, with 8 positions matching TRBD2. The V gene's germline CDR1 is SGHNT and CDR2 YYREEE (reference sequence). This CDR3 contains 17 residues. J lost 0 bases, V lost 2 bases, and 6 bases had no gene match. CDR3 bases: TGTGCCAGCAGCTTTGTGGCGGGGGGAGCGAACACCGGGGAGCTGTTTTTT. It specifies CASSFVAGGANTGELFF.

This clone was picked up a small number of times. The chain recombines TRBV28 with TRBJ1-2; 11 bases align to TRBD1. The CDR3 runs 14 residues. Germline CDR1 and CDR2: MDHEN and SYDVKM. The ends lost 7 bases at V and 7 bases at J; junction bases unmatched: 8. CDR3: CASTRWTGGFGYTF. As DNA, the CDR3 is TGTGCCAGCACCCGATGGACAGGGGGCTTTGGCTACACCTTC.

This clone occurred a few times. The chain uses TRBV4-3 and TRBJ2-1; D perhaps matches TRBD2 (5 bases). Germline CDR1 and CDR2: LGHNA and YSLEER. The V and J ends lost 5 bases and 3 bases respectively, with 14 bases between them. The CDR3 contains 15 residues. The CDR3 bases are TGCGCCAGCAGCTCCTCACCCGGGGACTACAATGAGCAGTTCTTC. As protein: CASSSSPGDYNEQFF.